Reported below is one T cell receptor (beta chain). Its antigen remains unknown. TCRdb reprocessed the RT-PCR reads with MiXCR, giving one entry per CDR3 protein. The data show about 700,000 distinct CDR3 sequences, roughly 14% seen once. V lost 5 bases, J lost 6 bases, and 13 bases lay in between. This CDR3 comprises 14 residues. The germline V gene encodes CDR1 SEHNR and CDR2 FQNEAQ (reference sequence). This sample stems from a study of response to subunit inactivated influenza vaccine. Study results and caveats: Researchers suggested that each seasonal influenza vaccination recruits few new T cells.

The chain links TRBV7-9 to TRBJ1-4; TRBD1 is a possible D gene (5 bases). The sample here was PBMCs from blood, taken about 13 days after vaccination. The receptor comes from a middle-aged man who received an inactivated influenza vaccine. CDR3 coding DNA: TGTGCCAGCAGCCGGGCGGCGGGGGATGAAAAACTGTTTTTT. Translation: CASSRAAGDEKLFF.